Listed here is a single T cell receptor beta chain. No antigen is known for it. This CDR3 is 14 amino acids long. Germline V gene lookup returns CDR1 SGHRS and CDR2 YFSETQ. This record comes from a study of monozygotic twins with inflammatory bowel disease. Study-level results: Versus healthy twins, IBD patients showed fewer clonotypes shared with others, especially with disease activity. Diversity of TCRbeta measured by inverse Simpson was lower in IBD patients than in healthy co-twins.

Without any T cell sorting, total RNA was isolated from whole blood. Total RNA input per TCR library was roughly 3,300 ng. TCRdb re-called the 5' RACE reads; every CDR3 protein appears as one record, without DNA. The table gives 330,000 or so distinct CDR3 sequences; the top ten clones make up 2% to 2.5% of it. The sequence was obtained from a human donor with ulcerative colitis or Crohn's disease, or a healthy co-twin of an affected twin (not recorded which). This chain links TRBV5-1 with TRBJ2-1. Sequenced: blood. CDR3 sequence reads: CASSSGDSYNEQFF.